One and the same sample provided the 14 T cell receptor beta chains below, sequenced in a study of CXCR3-negative and CXCR3-positive naive CD8 T cells. UMI-labeled TRB cDNA libraries were prepared by 5' RACE. One entry per CDR3 protein, without DNA, is what TCRdb gives after re-calling the 5' RACE reads. The sample features tens of thousands of distinct CDR3 sequences, with roughly 1.6% in its top ten. The sample was naive CXCR3- CD8+ T cells from blood. The subset denotes: CD45RO-CCR7+CD27+CD95- naive CD8+ T cells lacking CXCR3 (TNR3-). Source of these receptors: a human donor in good health. Some clones in this sample may be carry-over from other donors' samples.

The rearrangement uses TRBV10-3 and TRBJ2-5; no DNA is available, so the TRBD1 call from TCRdb remains unchecked. CDR1 ENHRY and CDR2 SYGVKD come from the germline V gene. The CDR3 contains 14 residues. The chain's CDR3 is CAIFAGTAQETQYF.

The chain has TRBV6-2 or TRBV6-3 and TRBJ2-1; the D call from TCRdb, TRBD2, cannot be confirmed without DNA. Germline V CDR1 and CDR2: MNHEY, SVGEGT. This CDR3 is 14 amino acids long. CDR3 protein: CASRPSGGLVEQFF.

The J gene is TRBJ2-3, the V gene TRBV19; TCRdb lists TRBD2, though no DNA is available to test this call. The CDR3 has 14 residues. CDR1 and CDR2 from the germline V gene are LNHDA and SQIVND (reference sequence). The CDR3: CATGTGLPPDTQYF.

The chain uses TRBV7-9 and TRBJ2-5; TCRdb names TRBD1, which stays unverified in the absence of DNA. Germline V gives CDR1 SEHNR, CDR2 FQNEAQ (reference sequence). The CDR3 is made up of 15 amino acids. This chain's CDR3 is CASSLAGGQGETQYF. The full variable domain, in which reference TRBV7-9 and TRBJ2-5 provide the parts outside the CDR3, is DTGVSQNPRHKITKRGQNVTFRCDPISEHNRLYWYRQTLGQGPEFLTYFQNEAQLEKSRLLSDRFSAERPKGSFSTLEIQRTEQGDSAMYLCASSLAGGQGETQYFGPGTRLLVL.

The genes are TRBV20-1 and TRBJ2-1; TCRdb picks TRBD2, but there is no DNA to check that call. This CDR3 is 14 amino acids long. CDR1 and CDR2 (germline): DFQATT, SNEGSKA (reference sequence). The chain's CDR3 is CSARGTLLGYEQFF.

J is TRBJ2-1 and V is TRBV21-1. TRBV21-1 is assigned pseudogene status. There are 15 residues in the CDR3. The CDR3: CVSSKDGSSYNEQFF.

The chain has TRBV4-1 and TRBJ2-1; TCRdb names TRBD1, which stays unverified in the absence of DNA. Looked up from germline, CDR1 is MGHRA and CDR2 is YSYEKL. There are 12 residues in the CDR3. CDR3: CASSQEGDEQFF.

The chain combines TRBV7-2 with TRBJ2-7; TCRdb indicates TRBD1, and absent DNA this call remains unverified. There are 14 residues in the CDR3. In germline, CDR1 is SGHTA, CDR2 FQGNSA. The CDR3 is CASRPGQATYEQYF.

The chain couples TRBV11-2 to TRBJ1-3. In germline, CDR1 is SGHAT, CDR2 FQNNGV. This CDR3 has 14 residues. CDR3: CASSLTGPGNTIYF.

This chain connects TRBV29-1 to TRBJ2-5; checking the TCRdb D call of TRBD1 is not possible without DNA. The CDR3 is made up of 13 amino acids. Germline lookup yields CDR1 SQVTM and CDR2 ANQGSEA. This chain's CDR3 is CSVEAGVGETQYF.

The chain couples TRBV12-3 or TRBV12-4 to TRBJ2-2. The CDR3 contains 13 residues. This chain's CDR3 is CASTAVLPGELFF.

The CDR3 loop reads CASSTSLGATYEQYF. The J gene is TRBJ2-7, the V gene TRBV7-9; absent DNA, TCRdb's TRBD1 call cannot be checked. CDR3 size: 15 residues. The germline CDR1 and CDR2 sequences are SEHNR and FQNEAQ (reference sequence).

The genes are TRBV13 and TRBJ2-4; checking the TCRdb D call of TRBD2 is not possible without DNA. This CDR3 contains 23 residues. The V gene's germline CDR1 is PRHDT and CDR2 FYEKMQ (reference sequence). The CDR3 here is CASSTRESGGAEGPFYAIDIQYF.

The chain combines TRBV29-1 with TRBJ2-1. Germline loops: CDR1 SQVTM, CDR2 ANQGSEA. The length of the CDR3 is 13 residues. CDR3 residues: CSVEDGDTYEQFF.